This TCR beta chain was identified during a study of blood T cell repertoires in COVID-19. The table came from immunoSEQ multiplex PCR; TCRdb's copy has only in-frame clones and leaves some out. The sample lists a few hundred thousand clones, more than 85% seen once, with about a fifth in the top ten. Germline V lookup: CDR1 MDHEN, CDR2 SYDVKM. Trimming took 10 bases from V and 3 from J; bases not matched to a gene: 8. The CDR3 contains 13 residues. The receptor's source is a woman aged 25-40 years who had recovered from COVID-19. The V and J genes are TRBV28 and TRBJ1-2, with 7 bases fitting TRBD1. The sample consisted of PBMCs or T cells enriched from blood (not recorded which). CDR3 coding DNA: TGTGCCACCCCGGGGGACAGCTACTATGGCTACACCTTC. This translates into CATPGDSYYGYTF.